This T cell receptor beta chain was recorded in a study of T-cell memory formation after mild COVID-19. Regarding the study as a whole: The study found balanced CD4/CD8 in clones contracting day 15 to 85 and a CD4+ lean in later expanders. Contracting CD4+ clones lay largely in CM and EM, with CD8+ ones residing in EMRA.

TCRdb reprocessed the 5' RACE reads with MiXCR, giving one entry per CDR3 protein. The repertoire has around 7,100 distinct CDR3 sequences, 58% of them found once; the top ten carry 2% to 3%. Comments on this clonotype: The antigen remains undetermined.

J lost 5 bases, V lost 4 bases, and 11 bases had no gene match. The CDR3 covers 16 residues. CDR1 and CDR2 from the germline V gene are LGHDT and YNNKEL (reference sequence). This chain joins TRBV3-1 and TRBJ2-5; TRBD1 aligns across 9 bases. The clonotype was recovered from an adult who had mild COVID-19 (a few samples of this study predate the infection). Cell type and time point are not known. Source material: PBMCs or a T cell subset sorted from them (not recorded which). The CDR3 sequence is CASSPPRWTGEETQYF. The CDR3 coding sequence is TGTGCCAGCAGCCCCCCCAGATGGACAGGGGAGGAGACCCAGTACTTC.